Given below is one T cell receptor beta chain in context. TCRdb used MiXCR to reprocess the 5' RACE reads, holding one entry per CDR3 protein. The sample contains about 350,000 distinct CDR3 sequences, around 8.1% of which appear only once. These data are taken from a study of T cells after yellow fever vaccination. The V end was cut by 0 bases, the J end by 3 bases, with 8 bases between. This CDR3 spans 14 amino acids. Germline V CDR1 and CDR2: MNHEY, SVGAGI. The specimen comprised PBMCs, sampled 35 to 50 days after the first yellow fever vaccination. The chain couples TRBV6-5 to TRBJ1-2; D is perhaps TRBD1 (5 bases). The sequence was collected from a man aged 18-30 years who received the YFV17D yellow fever vaccine. As DNA, the CDR3 is TGTGCCAGCAGTTACTCGGGGCTTCACTATGGCTACACCTTC. Its translation: CASSYSGLHYGYTF.